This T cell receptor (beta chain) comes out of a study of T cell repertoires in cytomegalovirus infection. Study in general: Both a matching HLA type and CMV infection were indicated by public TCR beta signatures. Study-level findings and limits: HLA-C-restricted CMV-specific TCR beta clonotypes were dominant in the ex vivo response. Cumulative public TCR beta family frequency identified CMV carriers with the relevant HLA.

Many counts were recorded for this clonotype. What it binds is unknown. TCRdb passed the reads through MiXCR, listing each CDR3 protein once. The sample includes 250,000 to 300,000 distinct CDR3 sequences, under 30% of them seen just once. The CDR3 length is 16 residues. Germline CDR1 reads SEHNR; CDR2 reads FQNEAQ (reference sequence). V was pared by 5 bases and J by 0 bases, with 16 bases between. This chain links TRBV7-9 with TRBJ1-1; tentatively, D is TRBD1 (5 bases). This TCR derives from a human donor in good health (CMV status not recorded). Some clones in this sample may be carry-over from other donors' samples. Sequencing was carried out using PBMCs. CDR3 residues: CASSPSTTDMNTEAFF. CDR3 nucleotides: TGTGCCAGCAGCCCTAGTACGACAGATATGAACACTGAAGCTTTCTTT.